This T cell receptor beta chain was sequenced for a study of human T cells and chemical hapten exposure. Germline V gene sequence: CDR1 SGDLS, CDR2 YYNGEE. The V end was cut by 0 bases, the J end by 0 bases, with 4 bases between. The CDR3 covers 15 residues. Sequencing started from total RNA isolated from unfractionated whole blood. Via MiXCR, TCRdb re-called the 5' RACE reads, giving one row per CDR3 protein. The sample has more than 75,000 distinct CDR3 sequences, 15% to 20% seen once. The source is a female donor in good health. This chain uses TRBV9 with TRBJ1-6, with D unresolved. The CDR3 reads CASSVEGSYNSPLHF. The CDR3 bases are TGTGCCAGCAGCGTAGAGGGCTCCTATAATTCACCCCTCCACTTT.